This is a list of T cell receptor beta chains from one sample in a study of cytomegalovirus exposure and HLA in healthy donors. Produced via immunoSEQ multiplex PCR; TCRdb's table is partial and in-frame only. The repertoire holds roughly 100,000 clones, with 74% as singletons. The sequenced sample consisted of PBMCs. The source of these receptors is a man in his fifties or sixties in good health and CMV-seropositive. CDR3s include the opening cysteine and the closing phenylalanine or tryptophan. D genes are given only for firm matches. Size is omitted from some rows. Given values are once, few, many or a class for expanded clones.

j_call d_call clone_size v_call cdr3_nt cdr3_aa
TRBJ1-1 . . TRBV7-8 TGTGCCAGCAGCTTTAGAGGGCGGGGGACTGAAGCTTTCTTT CASSFRGRGTEAFF
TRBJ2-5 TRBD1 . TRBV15 TGTGCCACCAGCAGAGGGGGACAGAACCAAGAGACCCAGTACTTC CATSRGGQNQETQYF
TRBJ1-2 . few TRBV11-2 TGTGCCAGCAGCTTAAATTATGCAGGGAACTATGGCTACACCTTC CASSLNYAGNYGYTF
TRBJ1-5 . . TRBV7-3 TGTGCCAGCAGCGCCGGTCGCAATCAGCCCCAGCATTTT CASSAGRNQPQHF
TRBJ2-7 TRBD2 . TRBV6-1 TGTGCCAGCAGGGTAGGGACTAGCGGAGCCTACGAGCAGTACTTC CASRVGTSGAYEQYF
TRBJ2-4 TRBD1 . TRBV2 TGTGCCAGCAGCCGAGGGACGGCGAGGGACAGTCAGTACTTC CASSRGTARDSQYF
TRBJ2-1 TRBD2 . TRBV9 TGTGCCAGCAGCGTATTCCGGGAGGGCCGTAATGAGCAGTTCTTC CASSVFREGRNEQFF
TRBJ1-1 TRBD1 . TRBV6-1 TGTGCCAGCAGCCTTTCGACAGGGGGGAACACTGAAGCTTTCTTT CASSLSTGGNTEAFF
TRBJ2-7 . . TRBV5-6 TGTGCCAGCAGCGATCGGGGGACAGCTTACTCCTACGAGCAGTACTTC CASSDRGTAYSYEQYF
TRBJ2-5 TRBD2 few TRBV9 TGTGCCAGCAGCGTAGGAGGGACTAGAAATACGGAGACCCAGTACTTC CASSVGGTRNTETQYF
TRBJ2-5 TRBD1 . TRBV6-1 TGTGCCAGCAGTCAACCCTTCACAGGGGGCCAGACCCAGTACTTC CASSQPFTGGQTQYF
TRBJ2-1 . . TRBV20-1 TGCAGTGCTAGGTCGGATGAGCAGTTCTTC CSARSDEQFF
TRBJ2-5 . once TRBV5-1 TGCGCCAGCAGCTTGGATCGAAGGGGCAAAGAGACCCAGTACTTC CASSLDRRGKETQYF
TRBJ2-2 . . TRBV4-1 TGCGCCAGCAGCCAAGCCTTCCCGCGGACTGGACCCAACACCGGGGAGCTGTTTTTT CASSQAFPRTGPNTGELFF
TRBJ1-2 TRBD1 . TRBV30 TGTGCCTGGGGGGATACAGGGGTAGGCTACACCTTC CAWGDTGVGYTF
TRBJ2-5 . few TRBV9 TGTGCCAGCAGCCCAGGAGGAGCTAGTTTGATCATAGAGACCCAGTACTTC CASSPGGASLIIETQYF
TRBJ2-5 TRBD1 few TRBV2 TGTGCCAGCAGTGACGGGACAGGGATAGAGACCCAGTACTTC CASSDGTGIETQYF
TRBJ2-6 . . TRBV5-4 TGTGCCAGCAGGCCCGAATCTGGGGCCAACGGCCTGACTTTC CASRPESGANGLTF
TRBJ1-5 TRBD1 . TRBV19 TGTGCCAGTACCTTGGGACAGGGGAATCAGCCCCAGCATTTT CASTLGQGNQPQHF
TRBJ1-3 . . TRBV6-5 TGTGCCAGCAGTTACTCGATGGGGGGTTCTGGAAACACCATATATTTT CASSYSMGGSGNTIYF
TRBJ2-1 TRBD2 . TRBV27 TGTGCCAGCAGTTTGACTAGCGGGAGCTACTACAATGAGCAGTTCTTC CASSLTSGSYYNEQFF
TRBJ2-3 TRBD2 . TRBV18 TGTGCCAGCTCTGGAGGGGAGGGAGATACGCAGTATTTT CASSGGEGDTQYF
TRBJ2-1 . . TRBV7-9 TGTGCCAGCAGCTTGAGGCGGCTAGCTAGCCCCTACAATGAGCAGTTCTTC CASSLRRLASPYNEQFF
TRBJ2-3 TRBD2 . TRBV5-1 TGCGCCAGCAGCTTGGTTGGGACTAGCGAGGATACGCAGTATTTT CASSLVGTSEDTQYF
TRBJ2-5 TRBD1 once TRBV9 TGTGCCAGCAGCGTAGCTCTCGGGGTCTGGGACAGAAAAGAGACCCAGTACTTC CASSVALGVWDRKETQYF
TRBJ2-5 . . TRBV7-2 TGTGCCAGCAGCTACCGACTGGATCAAGAGACCCAGTACTTC CASSYRLDQETQYF